The 11 T cell receptor beta chains below were found in one sample sequenced in a study of shared clonotypes between healthy human individuals (dated by TCRdb to the early 2020s). The protocol used for the library was the immunoSEQ multiplex PCR assay. Held by TCRdb, this immuneACCESS table contains in-frame sequences only and omits some clones. Under half of the omission traces to an unresolved V gene where checked; the cause of the rest is unknown. The sample table contains a few hundred thousand clones; only one count was recorded for less than 98% of them. The ten largest make up around 0.06% of the sample. Input material: naive CD4+ T cells sorted from blood. What the cell subset or site label conveys for this sample: CD45RA+ positively selected. Every receptor here comes from a woman younger than 45 in good health.

This clone was recorded only once. The chain uses TRBV30 and TRBJ2-5; 8 nucleotides agree with TRBD1. The V and J ends lost 5 bases and 6 bases, in that order; junction bases with no gene match: 8. CDR1 and CDR2 from the germline V gene are GTSNPN and SVGIG (reference sequence). The CDR3 sequence is 13 residues long. As DNA, the CDR3 is TGTGCCTGGGACGGAGACAGGGGAAAGACCCAGTACTTC. Encoded protein: CAWDGDRGKTQYF.

J is TRBJ1-2 and V is TRBV5-1; no definite D call. V was pared by 0 bases and J by 4 bases, with 7 bases between. Germline CDR1 reads SGHRS; CDR2 reads YFSETQ. The length of the CDR3 is 13 residues. As DNA, the CDR3 is TGCGCCAGCAGCTTGGATGGCATCTATGGCTACACCTTC. Residues: CASSLDGIYGYTF.

The chain carries TRBV25-1 and TRBJ2-5; D is unclear. Trimming took off 6 bases at V and 0 bases at J, with 5 bases between the two ends. The CDR3 sequence is 12 residues long. Germline CDR1 and CDR2: MGHDK and SYGVNS. CDR3 bases: TGTGCCAGCAGCCGGGACCAAGAGACCCAGTACTTC. Residues: CASSRDQETQYF.

This chain joins TRBV5-6 and TRBJ2-1; 7 bases line up with TRBD2. The trim removed 1 base at V and 6 bases at J, leaving 4 bases unmatched. The CDR3 sequence is 14 residues long. The germline V gene encodes CDR1 SGHDT and CDR2 YYEEEE. The DNA of the CDR3 is TGTGCCAGCAGCTTGTTGACTAGCCCCAATGAGCAGTTCTTC. Its translation: CASSLLTSPNEQFF.

This chain joins TRBV18 and TRBJ2-1; weak D call: TRBD2 (6 bases). This CDR3 is built from 14 residues. The V and J ends lost 6 bases and 9 bases respectively, with 18 bases between them. Per the germline V gene, CDR1 is KGHSH and CDR2 is LQKENI. CDR3 in DNA: TGTGCCAGCTCGCAACCGTCAGGGCGGGGTGAGCAGTTCTTC. Amino acid sequence: CASSQPSGRGEQFF.

The chain is built from TRBV6-5 and TRBJ1-3; D gene unclear. The CDR3 consists of 14 residues. The germline gives CDR1 MNHEY, CDR2 SVGAGI. V was trimmed by 4 bases and J by 0 bases, leaving 7 bases between them. CDR3 nucleotide sequence: TGTGCCAGCAGTTCTTTTAGCTCTGGAAACACCATATATTTT. It yields the protein CASSSFSSGNTIYF.

This CDR3 reads CASIGDMNTEAFF. The CDR3 DNA reads TGTGCCAGCATCGGGGACATGAACACTGAAGCTTTCTTT. V is TRBV6-6 and J is TRBJ1-1, with D tentatively TRBD1 (6 bases). This CDR3 contains 13 residues. Germline loops: CDR1 MNHNY, CDR2 SVGAGI (reference sequence). V was pared by 7 bases and J by 0 bases, with 9 bases between.

The genes are TRBV28 and TRBJ2-3; D tentatively reads TRBD1 or TRBD2 (7 bases each). The V and J ends lost 7 bases and 4 bases respectively, with 12 bases between them. This CDR3 is built from 13 residues. The germline CDR1 and CDR2 sequences are MDHEN and SYDVKM. This chain's CDR3 is CASTSGGADTQYF. CDR3 in DNA: TGTGCCAGCACCTCAGGGGGGGCAGATACGCAGTATTTT.

The chain recombines TRBV28 with TRBJ2-1, with no clear D. CDR3 length: 15 amino acids. V was trimmed by 5 bases and J by 8 bases, leaving 19 bases between them. CDR1 is MDHEN, CDR2 SYDVKM, per germline. The CDR3 DNA reads as TGTGCCAGCAGTCAAGACCAGCCTGCGGAACATGAGCAGTTCTTC. Residues: CASSQDQPAEHEQFF.

The chain couples TRBV28 to TRBJ2-5; weak D call: TRBD1 (7 bases). The CDR3 spans 14 residues. V lost 6 bases, J lost 5 bases, and 16 bases lay in between. Germline CDR1 and CDR2: MDHEN and SYDVKM. The CDR3 DNA follows: TGTGCCAGCAGGGGGGGACAGTTCCGGGAGACCCAGTACTTC. Protein product: CASRGGQFRETQYF.

The chain employs TRBV11-2 and TRBJ1-2; unclear D gene. This CDR3 comprises 15 residues. CDR1 SGHAT and CDR2 FQNNGV come from the germline V gene. V shed 1 base and J shed 4 bases, with 13 bases lying between them. Here the CDR3 DNA reads TGTGCCAGCAGCTTAGTGTCCGGGAGCCCCTATGGCTACACCTTC. It codes for CASSLVSGSPYGYTF. Looking up the rest from reference TRBV11-2 and TRBJ1-2 gives the full variable domain: EAGVAQSPRYKIIEKRQSVAFWCNPISGHATLYWYQQILGQGPKLLIQFQNNGVVDDSQLPKDRFSAERLKGVDSTLKIQPAKLEDSAVYLCASSLVSGSPYGYTFGSGTRLTVV.